One T cell receptor (beta chain) is described in this entry. The target antigen is unknown. A library of TCRbeta sequences, prepared with unique molecular identifiers, was generated. TCRdb called the PCR reads again in MiXCR, with one record for every CDR3 protein. The table lists roughly 350,000 distinct CDR3 sequences, around 15% of them singletons. The sample originates from a study of T-cell reconstitution after alpha-beta-depleted transplantation in children. Study-level points and caveats: In patients about two months after transplant, alpha-beta T cells reportedly arose from several hundred expanded graft clones. Diversity and T-cell counts at one year after transplant derived mostly from new T cells.

Germline-derived CDR1 and CDR2 are SQVTM and ANQGSEA. The CDR3 has 17 residues. Trimming left V 6 bases short and J 8 bases short, with 29 bases between. The sequencing used PBMCs, mostly from graft donor cells, collected 360 days after TCRalphabeta/CD19-depleted stem cell transplant. The clonotype was recovered from a male patient aged 2 to 9 who had a stem cell transplant for acute lymphoblastic leukemia, so the T cells may come from the graft donor. The chain carries TRBV29-1 and TRBJ2-1, with a tentative D call TRBD1 (5 bases). CDR3 amino acids: CSVKVWGVRTDPDEQFF. CDR3 sequence (DNA): TGCAGCGTGAAGGTCTGGGGCGTACGGACGGACCCGGATGAGCAGTTCTTC.